What follows are 2 T cell receptor beta chains derived from one specimen sequenced in a study of shared clonotypes between healthy human individuals. Here immunoSEQ multiplex PCR was the method, and the copy in TCRdb shows in-frame clones only, minus some. In the table there are some 980,000 clones, less than 85% of which are singletons. What was sequenced was memory CD4+ T cells sorted from blood. Subset of the sample: CD45RA-negative fraction. All receptors derive from a man in his late teens or twenties in good health.

The chain employs TRBV11-2 and TRBJ2-3; the D is unclear. With 4 bases removed from V and 1 base from J, the gap between germline ends came to 9 bases. In germline, CDR1 is SGHAT, CDR2 FQNNGV. The CDR3 loop spans 14 amino acids. The CDR3 bases are TGTGCCAGCAGCTGGTTTGAAGGCACAGATACGCAGTATTTT. Its translation: CASSWFEGTDTQYF.

The V call is TRBV7-8, the J call TRBJ1-3; tentatively, D is TRBD1 (5 bases). The CDR3 has 14 amino acids. CDR1 is SGHVS, CDR2 FQNEAQ, per germline. V shed 6 bases and J shed 4 bases, with 13 bases lying between them. Here the CDR3 DNA reads TGTGCCAGCAGGAGGCCGGGGGAGGGAAACACCATATATTTT. This translates into CASRRPGEGNTIYF. The variable domain in full, with the rest retrieved from reference TRBV7-8 and TRBJ1-3, is GAGVSQSPRYKVAKRGQDVALRCDPISGHVSLFWYQQALGQGPEFLTYFQNEAQLDKSGLPSDRFFAERPEGSVSTLKIQRTQQEDSAVYLCASRRPGEGNTIYFGEGSWLTVV.